This T cell receptor (beta chain) was recovered during a study of shared clonotypes between healthy human individuals. CD45RO-negative cells were positively selected for CCR7, leaving out terminally differentiated effector memory CD45RA+ cells. Produced via immunoSEQ multiplex PCR; TCRdb's table is partial and in-frame only. The sample includes about 2.2 million clones, over 85% of them seen just once. This sequence was found in a man between 18 and 29 years old in good health. Some clones in this sample may be carry-over from other donors' samples. The sequenced sample was naive CD8+ T cells from PBMCs.

CDR3 DNA: TGTGCCAGCAGTGTGACAGGCCTCAGCAATCAGCCCCAGCATTTT. Encoded protein: CASSVTGLSNQPQHF. This rearrangement joins TRBV6-6 to TRBJ1-5, with D possibly matching TRBD1 (6 bases). There are 15 residues in the CDR3. Trimming took off 5 bases at V and 1 base at J, with 12 bases between the two ends. Germline-derived CDR1 and CDR2 are MNHNY and SVGAGI (reference sequence).